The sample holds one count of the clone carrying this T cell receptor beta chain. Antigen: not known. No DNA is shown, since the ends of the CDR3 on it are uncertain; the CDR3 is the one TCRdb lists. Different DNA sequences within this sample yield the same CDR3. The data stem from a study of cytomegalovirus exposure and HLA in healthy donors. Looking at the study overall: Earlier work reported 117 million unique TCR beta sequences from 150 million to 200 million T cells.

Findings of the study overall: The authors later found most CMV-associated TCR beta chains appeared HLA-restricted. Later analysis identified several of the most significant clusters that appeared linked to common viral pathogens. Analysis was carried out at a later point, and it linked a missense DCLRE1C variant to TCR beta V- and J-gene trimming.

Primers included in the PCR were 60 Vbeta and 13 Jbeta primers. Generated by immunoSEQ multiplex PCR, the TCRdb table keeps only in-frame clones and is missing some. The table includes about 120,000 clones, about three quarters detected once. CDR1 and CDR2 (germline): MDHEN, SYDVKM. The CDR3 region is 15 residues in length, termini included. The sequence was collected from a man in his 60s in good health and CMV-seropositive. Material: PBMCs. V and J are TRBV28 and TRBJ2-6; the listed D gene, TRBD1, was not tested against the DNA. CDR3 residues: CASSLWGGGANVLTF.